This is a list of T cell receptor beta chains from one sample in a study of cytomegalovirus exposure and HLA in healthy donors. Sequencing was performed with immunoSEQ multiplex PCR; in TCRdb, only in-frame clones are kept and a portion is missing. The repertoire table contains about 70,000 clones. Sequencing was carried out using PBMCs. The source of these receptors is a woman aged 30 to 39 in good health and CMV-seronegative. CDR3s include the opening cysteine and the closing phenylalanine or tryptophan. D genes are given only for firm matches.

j_call d_call v_call cdr3_nt cdr3_aa
TRBJ1-2 . TRBV19 TGTGCCAGTAACCGGGGGGACTTATATGGCTACACCTTC CASNRGDLYGYTF
TRBJ2-5 . TRBV30 TGTGCCTGGAGCGGGAGTTTAGTGGAGACCCAGTACTTC CAWSGSLVETQYF
TRBJ1-1 . TRBV19 TGTGCCAGTAGTAGAGAGTTTAGGAACACTGAAGCTTTCTTT CASSREFRNTEAFF
TRBJ1-1 TRBD1 TRBV10-1 TGCGCCAGCCGAAGGGACAGTGAGACTGAAGCTTTCTTT CASRRDSETEAFF
TRBJ1-2 . TRBV28 TGTGCCAGCAGTTTAGGGGGCGCAGACTATGGCTACACCTTC CASSLGGADYGYTF
TRBJ1-1 . TRBV11-2 TGTGCCAGCAGCTTAACTCCTGAAGCTTTCTTT CASSLTPEAFF
TRBJ2-1 . TRBV25-1 TGTGCCAGCAGTGAAGGTCTAACCAACGACAATGAGCAGTTCTTC CASSEGLTNDNEQFF
TRBJ2-5 . TRBV6-5 TGTGCCAGCAGTTACGGCCGTGGGGGGCAAGAGACCCAGTACTTC CASSYGRGGQETQYF
TRBJ1-1 . TRBV5-1 TGCGCCAGCAGCTGGGGGCAGGGGAGCACTGAAGCTTTCTTT CASSWGQGSTEAFF
TRBJ1-1 . TRBV12-2 TGTGCAAGTCGCTTAAAGGCAAACGGAACAGGCGGGGGGACTGAAGCTTTCTTT CASRLKANGTGGGTEAFF
TRBJ1-4 . TRBV2 TGTGCCAGCAGTGGCGGACTTCCCCGTGAAAAACTGTTTTTT CASSGGLPREKLFF
TRBJ1-4 . TRBV11-2 TGTGCCAGCAGCAGCCAGGGTGCAACTAATGAAAAACTGTTTTTT CASSSQGATNEKLFF
TRBJ1-1 . TRBV7-6 TGTGCCAGCAGCTTATACCCAGGGGAGGGCACTGAAGCTTTCTTT CASSLYPGEGTEAFF
TRBJ1-5 . TRBV6-5 TGTGCCAGCCGAAGACAGGCCAACAGCAATCAGCCCCAGCATTTT CASRRQANSNQPQHF
TRBJ1-5 . TRBV27 TGTGCCAGCAGTTTACGGGACACCAATCAGCCCCAGCATTTT CASSLRDTNQPQHF
TRBJ2-2 TRBD2 TRBV18 TGTGCCAGCTCACCTACTAGCGGGGGGCCCGCTTTGATCGGGGAGCTGTTTTTT CASSPTSGGPALIGELFF
TRBJ2-2 . TRBV7-2 TGTGCCAGCAGCTACACTAAGTATACCGGGGAGCTGTTTTTT CASSYTKYTGELFF
TRBJ2-1 . TRBV7-6 TGTGCCAGCAGCTTAGTTTTTCCGGGAAATGAGCAGTTCTTC CASSLVFPGNEQFF
TRBJ2-1 TRBD2 TRBV18 TGTGCCAGCTCACCACCCCTAGCGGGAGGCCCCTACAATGAGCAGTTCTTC CASSPPLAGGPYNEQFF
TRBJ2-5 TRBD2 TRBV4-1 TGCGCCAGCAGCCAAGCAAGCGGGAGCGGAGAGACCCAGTACTTC CASSQASGSGETQYF
TRBJ1-4 . TRBV2 TGTGCCAGCAGTGAAGCGGAGGAGGGAGTGTTTTTT CASSEAEEGVFF
TRBJ2-7 TRBD2 TRBV5-6 TGTGCCAGCAGCTTGACAGTAGGCGGAAGCGGGAACTCCTACGAGCAGTACTTC CASSLTVGGSGNSYEQYF
TRBJ2-2 TRBD1 TRBV4-1 TGCGCCAGCAGCCAGGGACAGCACACCGGGGAGCTGTTTTTT CASSQGQHTGELFF
TRBJ2-3 TRBD2 TRBV4-2 TGTGCCAGCAGCGAGTTTAGGACTAGCGGGGGGCTGGGGACAGATACGCAGTATTTT CASSEFRTSGGLGTDTQYF
TRBJ2-3 TRBD2 TRBV13 TGTGCCAGCAGCTCGCCCGGGGGGGGAAGCACAGATACGCAGTATTTT CASSSPGGGSTDTQYF
TRBJ2-1 . TRBV9 TGTGCCAGCAGCGTAGAACCTAGCAATGAGCAGTTCTTC CASSVEPSNEQFF
TRBJ1-1 TRBD1 TRBV4-3 TGCGCCAGCAGCCAAAGGACAGGAAACACTGAAGCTTTCTTT CASSQRTGNTEAFF
TRBJ1-2 TRBD1 TRBV14 TGTGCCAGCAGCCCGAGGACAGGGCTGGAGAGGGGCTACACCTTC CASSPRTGLERGYTF
TRBJ2-1 . TRBV18 TGTGCCACCACTAGCATAAGCTCCTACAATGAGCAGTTCTTC CATTSISSYNEQFF
TRBJ2-5 . TRBV7-2 TGTGCCAGCAGCTTAGCGGGACTCTTAGCGACCCAGTACTTC CASSLAGLLATQYF
TRBJ1-2 . TRBV4-1 TGCGCCAGCAGCCAAGTGTACGGTGGAGACTATGGCTACACCTTC CASSQVYGGDYGYTF
TRBJ1-1 . TRBV6-5 TGTGCCAGCAGCCCCAGGGAGAACACTGAAGCTTTCTTT CASSPRENTEAFF
TRBJ1-1 TRBD1 TRBV5-4 TGTGCCAGCAGCTCACGGGCGACAGGGGGGACTGAAGCTTTCTTT CASSSRATGGTEAFF
TRBJ2-1 . TRBV6-5 TGTGCCAGCAGTTACATAGGGGGATACAATGAGCAGTTCTTC CASSYIGGYNEQFF
TRBJ1-2 TRBD1 TRBV5-1 TGCGCCAGCAGCTCGGGACAGAGGGGGGGCTACACCTTC CASSSGQRGGYTF
TRBJ2-2 . TRBV9 TGTGCCAGCAGCTCCGACAGGTGGACCGGGGAGCTGTTTTTT CASSSDRWTGELFF
TRBJ2-1 . TRBV29-1 TGCAGCGTTGATGAGTCCCTCTCAGGCCCGGACAATGAGCAGTTCTTC CSVDESLSGPDNEQFF
TRBJ2-3 . TRBV5-1 TGCGCCAGCACCTTCGGGAGAGGGATGACAGATACGCAGTATTTT CASTFGRGMTDTQYF
TRBJ1-6 . TRBV4-1 TGCGCCAGCAGCCAACAATCAAGGGGTTCACCCCTCCACTTT CASSQQSRGSPLHF
TRBJ1-5 TRBD1 TRBV6-6 TGTGCCAGCACTGATGACAGGGCCTATAGCAATCAGCCCCAGCATTTT CASTDDRAYSNQPQHF
TRBJ2-1 . TRBV4-1 TGCGCCAGCAGCCACGGACAACCCTCCAATGAGCAGTTCTTC CASSHGQPSNEQFF